One sample yielded the 26 T cell receptor beta chains listed below, sequenced in a study of identical twins. MiXCR was run by TCRdb on the 5' RACE reads, yielding one entry per CDR3 protein. The table has about 500,000 distinct CDR3 sequences, 14% seen once. The sample was also linked to a second study, of yellow fever vaccine responses in identical twins.

Sequenced material: CD4+ T cells sorted from blood. The receptors derive from a woman aged 18-30 years in good health.

V and J are TRBV6-1 and TRBJ1-3; TRBD1 aligns across 9 bases. Germline CDR1 and CDR2: MNHNS and SASEGT. The CDR3 consists of 19 residues. V lost 9 bases and J lost 5; bases outside the gene matches: 23. CDR3 sequence reads: CARKKSRDRVPSDRNTIYF. DNA of the CDR3: TGTGCCAGGAAAAAATCCCGGGACAGGGTACCGTCGGACCGAAACACCATATATTTT.

The rearrangement uses TRBV7-2 and TRBJ2-7; 8 bases match TRBD2. V trimming: 3 bases; J trimming: 7 bases; junction bases outside the gene matches: 5. Germline lookup yields CDR1 SGHTA and CDR2 FQGNSA. This CDR3 has 13 residues. The CDR3 here is CASSLAGGVEQYF. The CDR3 DNA is TGTGCCAGCAGCTTGGCGGGGGGCGTGGAGCAGTACTTC.

This clonotype was seen a handful of times. The chain couples TRBV6-1 to TRBJ1-2; 12 positions agree with TRBD1. With V trimmed by 5 bases and J by 8 bases, 9 bases remained unmatched. The CDR3 covers 15 residues. The germline CDR1 and CDR2 sequences are MNHNS and SASEGT. CDR3 in amino acids: CASSPRDRGRRGYTF. The CDR3 DNA is TGTGCCAGCAGTCCCCGGGACAGGGGGCGGCGGGGCTACACCTTC.

This chain links TRBV7-8 with TRBJ1-6; the D is unclear. The germline V gene encodes CDR1 SGHVS and CDR2 FQNEAQ. CDR3 length: 16 amino acids. The germline V and J ends were trimmed by 1 base and 1 base, with 8 bases remaining between them. The CDR3 region is CASSLEGWSYNSPLHF. CDR3 DNA: TGTGCCAGCAGCTTAGAAGGGTGGTCCTATAATTCACCCCTCCACTTT.

This clonotype was counted between two and nine times. V gene TRBV20-1 combines with J gene TRBJ2-1; 11 bases fit TRBD2. The closer fit of TRBJ2-7 to the DNA end suggests the J call may be wrong. The germline gives CDR1 DFQATT, CDR2 SNEGSKA (reference sequence). CDR3 length equals 18 residues. Written as DNA, the CDR3 is TGCAGTGCTAGACTTGCCCCGGCTAGCGGGGGGACCTACAATGAGCAGTACTTC. Protein sequence: CSARLAPASGGTYNEQYF.

This clonotype occurred a few times. The rearrangement uses TRBV21-1 and TRBJ1-2; the table's TRBD1 call for D was not verified on the DNA. TRBV21-1 is reported as a pseudogene. The CDR3 has 12 residues. Written as DNA, the CDR3 is TGTGCCAGTCTACAGGGGGACTATGGCTACACCTTC. As protein: CASLQGDYGYTF.

The rearrangement joins TRBV11-2 to TRBJ2-2; D is possibly TRBD2 (6 bases). Germline V gene sequence: CDR1 SGHAT, CDR2 FQNNGV. V was trimmed by 1 base and J by 3 bases, leaving 12 bases between them. This CDR3 is 16 amino acids long. Written as DNA, the CDR3 is TGTGCCAGCAGCTTAGGGTCTCGCGGGGACACCGGGGAGCTGTTTTTT. Protein product: CASSLGSRGDTGELFF.

The chain links TRBV20-1 to TRBJ2-7; weak D call: TRBD2 (5 bases). Germline CDR1 and CDR2: DFQATT and SNEGSKA (reference sequence). The CDR3 loop spans 17 amino acids. CDR3 DNA sequence: TGCTGCGCTAGTATCGGGGTTGGTCTTACGGGATGGTCCGAGCAGTACTTC. It encodes CCASIGVGLTGWSEQYF.

The rearrangement uses TRBV24-1 and TRBJ1-2; TRBD1 is a possible D gene (5 bases). This CDR3 region has 14 residues. Trimming shortened V by 4 bases and J by 3 bases, and 11 bases separated the two germline ends. Germline lookup yields CDR1 KGHDR and CDR2 SFDVKD. CDR3 region: CATSDTGTYYGYTF. In DNA form, the CDR3 reads TGTGCCACCAGTGACACCGGGACTTACTATGGCTACACCTTC.

This clonotype has just a few counts. The V gene is TRBV20-1, the J gene TRBJ2-5; D unresolved. This CDR3 contains 10 residues. Deletions cut 6 bases from V and 6 bases from J, with 8 bases between. Germline-derived CDR1 and CDR2 are DFQATT and SNEGSKA (reference sequence). DNA of the CDR3: TGCAGTGCCGTTACACAGACCCAGTACTTC. Its translation is CSAVTQTQYF.

V is TRBV6-2 or TRBV6-3 and J is TRBJ2-2; TRBD2 matches at 7 bases. Trimming removed 4 bases from V and 1 base from J; junction bases left unmatched: 3. Germline V gene lookup returns CDR1 MNHEY and CDR2 SVGEGT. The CDR3 is 15 amino acids. The CDR3 nucleotides are TGTGCCAGCAGTTCGGGACTATTGAACACCGGGGAGCTGTTTTTT. Protein product: CASSSGLLNTGELFF.

J is TRBJ2-1 and V is TRBV20-1; 8 nucleotides line up with TRBD2. Per germline, CDR1 DFQATT and CDR2 SNEGSKA (reference sequence). This CDR3 region has 15 residues. V lost 2 bases, J lost 9 bases, and 12 bases stayed unmatched. The CDR3 DNA reads as TGCAGTGCTAGACTACAAGCGGGGGCGCGGAGTGAGCAGTTCTTC. Protein: CSARLQAGARSEQFF.

The chain links TRBV10-3 to TRBJ2-1, with unresolved D. The length of the CDR3 is 16 residues. Germline CDR1 is ENHRY and CDR2 is SYGVKD. The V end was cut by 2 bases, the J end by 2 bases, with 13 bases between. The CDR3 DNA is TGTGCCATCAGTGAGCGACCTAATGAACCCTACAATGAGCAGTTCTTC. It translates to CAISERPNEPYNEQFF.

The V call is TRBV12-3 or TRBV12-4, the J call TRBJ2-5; 9 bases match TRBD2. The J segment lost 4 bases and the V segment lost 1 base, leaving 7 bases of the junction unmatched. This CDR3 region has 16 residues. CDR3 residues: CASSLVGRGGRETQYF. The CDR3 DNA follows: TGTGCCAGCAGTTTAGTCGGGCGGGGGGGCCGAGAGACCCAGTACTTC.

V is TRBV6-1 and J is TRBJ2-2; D unresolved. Germline-derived CDR1 and CDR2 are MNHNS and SASEGT. The CDR3 is made up of 12 amino acids. The V and J ends lost 4 bases and 7 bases respectively, with 7 bases between them. This CDR3 reads CASSAWLGELFF. The CDR3 region has the DNA TGTGCCAGCAGTGCTTGGCTCGGGGAGCTGTTTTTT.

CDR3 sequence (DNA): TGTGCCAGCAGCTTTGGGCGCACTGAAGCTTTCTTT. Translation: CASSFGRTEAFF. This chain connects TRBV11-2 to TRBJ1-1; unclear D gene. Germline values: CDR1 SGHAT, CDR2 FQNNGV. Trimming stripped 3 bases from V and 4 bases from J, with 6 bases between. The CDR3 consists of 12 residues.

This clonotype was detected only a few times. This chain connects TRBV2 to TRBJ2-1, with 10 bases fitting TRBD2. Germline CDR1 is SNHLY and CDR2 is FYNNEI. V was pared by 4 bases and J by 6 bases, with 12 bases of the junction left unmatched. This CDR3 contains 17 residues. CDR3 bases: TGTGCCAGCAGTGCACAGGGGCTAGCGGGAGTTGGCAATGAGCAGTTCTTC. It codes for CASSAQGLAGVGNEQFF. Supplemented by reference TRBV2 and TRBJ2-1, the full variable domain reads EPEVTQTPSHQVTQMGQEVILRCVPISNHLYFYWYRQILGQKVEFLVSFYNNEISEKSEIFDDQFSVERPDGSNFTLKIRSTKLEDSAMYFCASSAQGLAGVGNEQFFGPGTRLTVL.

A few counts support this clonotype. This chain links TRBV5-5 with TRBJ2-2; D possibly corresponds to TRBD2 (6 bases). In germline, CDR1 is SGHKS, CDR2 YYEKEE (reference sequence). This CDR3 spans 15 amino acids. With 4 bases removed from V and 3 bases from J, the gap between germline ends came to 13 bases. CDR3 nucleotide sequence: TGTGCCAGCAGCCTCCGGGAGCTTGACACCGGGGAGCTGTTTTTT. Translating it yields CASSLRELDTGELFF. The full variable domain, with the rest looked up from reference TRBV5-5 and TRBJ2-2, is DAGVTQSPTHLIKTRGQQVTLRCSPISGHKSVSWYQQVLGQGPQFIFQYYEKEERGRGNFPDRFSARQFPNYSSELNVNALLLGDSALYLCASSLRELDTGELFFGEGSRLTVL.

This clonotype was counted only a few times. The V gene is TRBV20-1, the J gene TRBJ2-3, with D perhaps TRBD1 or TRBD2 (6 bases each). There are 16 residues in the CDR3. Germline CDR1 reads DFQATT; CDR2 reads SNEGSKA (reference sequence). Deletions cut 6 bases from V and 0 bases from J, with 19 bases between. CDR3 residues: CSAGGALQYSTDTQYF. CDR3 nucleotide sequence: TGCAGTGCCGGGGGCGCCCTTCAGTATAGCACAGATACGCAGTATTTT.

The chain uses TRBV3-1 and TRBJ1-2; the match to TRBD1 covers 10 bases. The V gene end was trimmed by 4 bases and the J gene end by 4 bases; junction bases not matched to a gene: 3. The length of the CDR3 is 14 residues. Germline CDR1 is LGHDT and CDR2 is YNNKEL (reference sequence). The CDR3 is CASSRDRGSYGYTF. The CDR3 DNA reads TGTGCCAGCAGCCGGGACAGGGGTTCCTATGGCTACACCTTC.

The chain joins TRBV29-1 to TRBJ1-2; D is uncertain. This CDR3 contains 12 residues. Trimming pared 6 bases from V and 2 bases from J, leaving 10 bases between. Germline CDR1 reads SQVTM; CDR2 reads ANQGSEA. CDR3 coding DNA: TGCAGCGTAAGAGGGCAAAACTATGGCTACACCTTC. Its translation is CSVRGQNYGYTF.

This clonotype has a handful of counts. V is TRBV9 and J is TRBJ2-3, with 12 nucleotides matching TRBD2. Looked up from germline, CDR1 is SGDLS and CDR2 is YYNGEE. V was clipped by 2 bases and J by 6 bases; unmatched bases: 7. The CDR3 is made up of 16 amino acids. CDR3 in DNA: TGTGCCAGCAGCGTCCAGACTAGCGGGAGAGTCGATACGCAGTATTTT. Its protein product is CASSVQTSGRVDTQYF.

This clonotype was picked up a small number of times. J is TRBJ2-5 and V is TRBV24-1; TRBD2 agrees at 8 bases. Germline CDR1 reads KGHDR; CDR2 reads SFDVKD. The trim removed 4 bases at V and 5 bases at J, leaving 11 bases unmatched. The CDR3 extends over 16 amino acids. The CDR3: CATSDPSGGAGETQYF. In DNA form, the CDR3 reads TGTGCCACCAGTGACCCCTCCGGGGGGGCCGGGGAGACCCAGTACTTC.

This clonotype came up a few times. V usage is TRBV19 and J usage is TRBJ2-1; D not certain. Per the germline V gene, CDR1 is LNHDA and CDR2 is SQIVND (reference sequence). The CDR3 covers 13 residues. V was clipped by 10 bases and J by 4 bases, with 14 bases between them. Written as DNA, the CDR3 is TGTGCCACCGGTTTGAGCATATACAATGAGCAGTTCTTC. Protein sequence: CATGLSIYNEQFF.

This clonotype occurred a few times. The chain uses TRBV5-1 and TRBJ2-1, with D unresolved. V gave up 0 bases and J gave up 7 bases, with 11 bases separating them. The CDR3 length is 14 residues. In germline, CDR1 is SGHRS, CDR2 YFSETQ. The CDR3 DNA reads as TGCGCCAGCAGCTTGGACGTGGGTTGGAATGAGCAGTTCTTC. It codes for CASSLDVGWNEQFF.

The chain employs TRBV11-2 and TRBJ2-3, with D perhaps TRBD2 (5 bases). The CDR3 length is 17 residues. In germline, CDR1 is SGHAT, CDR2 FQNNGV. Between the trimmed V and J ends, which lost 5 bases and 1 base, there was a span of 19 bases. CDR3 sequence reads: CASSRLTRGSGTDTQYF. CDR3 in DNA: TGTGCCAGCAGCCGATTGACAAGAGGGTCGGGCACAGATACGCAGTATTTT.